A single sample is the source of the 14 T cell receptor beta chains below, sequenced in a study of blood T cell repertoires in COVID-19. Generated by immunoSEQ multiplex PCR, the TCRdb table keeps only in-frame clones and is missing some. The sample lists fewer than 90,000 clones; 86% were seen once. The sequenced sample consisted of peripheral blood. These receptors were taken from a man aged 25-45 years with acute or convalescent COVID-19.

The rearrangement uses TRBV25-1 and TRBJ1-2; 10 bases fit TRBD1. V dropped 6 bases and J dropped 8; count of bases not matched to a gene: 6. This CDR3 contains 13 residues. Per germline, CDR1 MGHDK and CDR2 SYGVNS. CDR3 residues: CASRLGTGEGYTF. The DNA of the CDR3 is TGTGCCAGCAGACTGGGGACAGGGGAGGGCTACACCTTC.

The V and J genes are TRBV19 and TRBJ1-6, with TRBD1 identical over 7 bases. Germline V CDR1 and CDR2: LNHDA, SQIVND (reference sequence). V lost 4 bases to trimming and J lost 0 bases; unmatched junction nucleotides: 12. This CDR3 region has 19 residues. In DNA, the CDR3 is TGTGCCAGTAGTACTCTCGGGACAGCAAGGAGCTCCTATAATTCACCCCTCCACTTT. Translating gives CASSTLGTARSSYNSPLHF.

The CDR3 coding sequence is TGTGCCAGCAGCGTAGAACTAGCGGGAAATCAGCAGTATTTT. Protein: CASSVELAGNQQYF. This rearrangement joins TRBV9 to TRBJ2-3; 10 bases map to TRBD2. Looked up from germline, CDR1 is SGDLS and CDR2 is YYNGEE. With 0 bases clipped from V and 11 bases from J, the junction kept 6 bases outside the gene matches. The CDR3 consists of 14 residues.

The V call is TRBV13, the J call TRBJ2-3; D not certain. Germline-derived CDR1 and CDR2 are PRHDT and FYEKMQ (reference sequence). The CDR3 is 15 amino acids. Trimming pared 6 bases from V and 4 bases from J, leaving 17 bases between. CDR3 sequence reads: CASSQGRSGPDTQYF. The CDR3 region has the DNA TGTGCCAGCAGTCAAGGAAGGAGTGGCCCAGATACGCAGTATTTT.

The chain carries TRBV13 and TRBJ2-3; TRBD2 matches 15 bases. The V gene's germline CDR1 is PRHDT and CDR2 FYEKMQ (reference sequence). The ends lost 5 bases at V and 5 bases at J; junction bases unmatched: 2. The CDR3 is 15 residues long. CDR3 sequence: CASSLGLAGGDTQYF. The CDR3 region has the DNA TGTGCCAGCAGCCTGGGACTAGCGGGAGGAGATACGCAGTATTTT.

This chain links TRBV6-5 with TRBJ1-2, with D unresolved. V lost 4 bases and J lost 7, with 10 bases in between. The V gene's germline CDR1 is MNHEY and CDR2 SVGAGI. This CDR3 is 12 amino acids long. The CDR3 region is CASSSRQAGYTF. CDR3 coding DNA: TGTGCCAGCAGTTCCCGGCAGGCTGGCTACACCTTC.

The CDR3 reads CASSPRAPLHF. In DNA, the CDR3 is TGTGCCAGCAGCCCCAGGGCACCCCTCCACTTT. This chain links TRBV6-5 with TRBJ1-6; D is possibly TRBD1 (5 bases). The germline CDR1 and CDR2 sequences are MNHEY and SVGAGI. The V end was cut by 6 bases, the J end by 11 bases, with 8 bases between. This CDR3 spans 11 amino acids.

The chain employs TRBV3-1 (or the pseudogene TRBV3-2) and TRBJ2-7; TRBD2 is a possible D gene (5 bases). CDR3 length equals 17 residues. V gave up 3 bases and J gave up 2 bases, with 20 bases separating them. Germline CDR1 reads LGHDT; CDR2 reads YNNKEL (reference sequence). CDR3 DNA sequence: TGTGCCAGCAGCCATCAACTACAGTGGAGGACGACCTACGAGCAGTACTTC. Its translation is CASSHQLQWRTTYEQYF.

The chain joins TRBV6-2 or TRBV6-3 to TRBJ2-7; 7 bases line up with TRBD2. CDR1 is MNHEY, CDR2 SVGEGT, per germline. This CDR3 is 18 amino acids long. Trimming removed 2 bases from V and 3 bases from J; junction bases left unmatched: 16. The CDR3 is CASSYILAGAPTYYEQYF. The DNA of the CDR3 is TGTGCCAGCAGTTACATTCTTGCGGGAGCCCCCACATACTACGAGCAGTACTTC.

This clone was found a few times. The genes are TRBV20-1 and TRBJ2-7; unclear D gene. V gave up 3 bases and J gave up 5 bases, with 8 bases separating them. Germline V lookup: CDR1 DFQATT, CDR2 SNEGSKA (reference sequence). This CDR3 is 11 amino acids long. The CDR3 protein is CSASLVHEQYF. In DNA form, the CDR3 reads TGCAGTGCTAGTTTAGTCCACGAGCAGTACTTC.

A few counts support this clone. The chain combines TRBV27 with TRBJ2-2, with D possibly TRBD2 on 6 matching bases. Germline V gives CDR1 MNHEY, CDR2 SMNVEV (reference sequence). V was cut by 4 bases and J by 9 bases, with 15 bases left in between. The CDR3 totals 14 residues. Here the CDR3 DNA reads TGTGCCAGCAGTTCCATCTCCGGGACTCGGGAGCTGTTTTTT. As protein: CASSSISGTRELFF.

The chain is built from TRBV18 and TRBJ1-5, with D possibly TRBD1 on 6 matching bases. Trimming removed 3 bases from V and 7 bases from J, with 10 bases in between. The CDR3 contains 13 residues. CDR1 and CDR2 (germline): KGHSH, LQKENI. CDR3 amino acids: CASSPNREQPQHF. In nucleotides, the CDR3 is TGTGCCAGCTCACCGAACAGGGAACAGCCCCAGCATTTT.

This rearrangement joins TRBV4-1 to TRBJ2-7; 7 bases agree with TRBD2. CDR3 length: 14 residues. Trimming cost V 4 bases and J 3 bases; bases outside gene matches: 6. The germline gives CDR1 MGHRA, CDR2 YSYEKL. CDR3 region: CASSPGLKFYEQYF. In DNA form, the CDR3 reads TGCGCCAGCAGCCCGGGACTAAAGTTCTACGAGCAGTACTTC.

This clone has just one count. The CDR3 DNA is TGTGCCAGCAGTCTTTCGGGGCTAGCGCATGAGCAGTTCTTC. It is translated as CASSLSGLAHEQFF. The chain employs TRBV6-4 and TRBJ2-1; possibly TRBD2 for D (6 bases). The length of the CDR3 is 14 residues. The germline V gene has CDR1 MRHNA and CDR2 SNTAGT. V was clipped by 5 bases and J by 8 bases, with 16 bases between them.